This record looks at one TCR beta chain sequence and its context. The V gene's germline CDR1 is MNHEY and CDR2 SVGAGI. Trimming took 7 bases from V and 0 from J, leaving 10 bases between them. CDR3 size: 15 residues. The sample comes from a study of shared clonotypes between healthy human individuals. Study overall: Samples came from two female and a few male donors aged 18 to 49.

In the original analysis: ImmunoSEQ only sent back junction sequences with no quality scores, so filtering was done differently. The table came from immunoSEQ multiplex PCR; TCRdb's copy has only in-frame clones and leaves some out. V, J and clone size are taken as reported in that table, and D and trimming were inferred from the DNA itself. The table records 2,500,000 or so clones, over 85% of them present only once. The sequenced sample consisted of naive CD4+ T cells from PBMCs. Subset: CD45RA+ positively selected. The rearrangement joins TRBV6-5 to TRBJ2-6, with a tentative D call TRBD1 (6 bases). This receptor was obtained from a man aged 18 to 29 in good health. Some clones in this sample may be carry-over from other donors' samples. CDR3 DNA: TGTGCCAGCACTTCAGGGGTCTCTGGGGCCAACGTCCTGACTTTC. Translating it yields CASTSGVSGANVLTF.